The entry that follows covers one T cell receptor beta chain sequence. The target antigen is unknown. V gave up 8 bases and J gave up 1 base, with 12 bases separating them. The germline V gene encodes CDR1 WSHSY and CDR2 SAAADI. This CDR3 has 13 residues. These data belong to a study of OX40 agonist ivuxolimab in advanced cancers. Study-level information: Dosing consisted of intravenous ivuxolimab at 0.01 to 10 mg/kg every 2 weeks. Under the entry rules, prior anti-PD-1, anti-PD-L1 or anti-CTLA-4 therapy was allowed, and approximately 36% had some. Overall study findings and caveats: People who partly responded at 0.1-3.0 mg/kg had some of the least clonal expansion seen. Expanded clones were, on average, more numerous among CD8+ T cells than CD4+.

The protocol was immunoSEQ multiplex PCR, while the TCRdb copy is restricted to in-frame clones and leaves out a portion. The table has approximately 70,000 clones, around 94% seen once. This TCR was sampled from an adult with an advanced solid tumor such as melanoma, head and neck, liver or kidney cancer. The starting material was CD4+ or CD8+ T cells sorted from blood, obtained in a trial of the OX40 agonist ivuxolimab. The V gene is TRBV10-2, the J gene TRBJ2-7; either TRBD1 or TRBD2 may fit D (5 bases each). This CDR3 is CASLGRDSYEQYF. CDR3 DNA: TGCGCCAGCCTGGGACGGGATTCCTACGAGCAGTACTTC.